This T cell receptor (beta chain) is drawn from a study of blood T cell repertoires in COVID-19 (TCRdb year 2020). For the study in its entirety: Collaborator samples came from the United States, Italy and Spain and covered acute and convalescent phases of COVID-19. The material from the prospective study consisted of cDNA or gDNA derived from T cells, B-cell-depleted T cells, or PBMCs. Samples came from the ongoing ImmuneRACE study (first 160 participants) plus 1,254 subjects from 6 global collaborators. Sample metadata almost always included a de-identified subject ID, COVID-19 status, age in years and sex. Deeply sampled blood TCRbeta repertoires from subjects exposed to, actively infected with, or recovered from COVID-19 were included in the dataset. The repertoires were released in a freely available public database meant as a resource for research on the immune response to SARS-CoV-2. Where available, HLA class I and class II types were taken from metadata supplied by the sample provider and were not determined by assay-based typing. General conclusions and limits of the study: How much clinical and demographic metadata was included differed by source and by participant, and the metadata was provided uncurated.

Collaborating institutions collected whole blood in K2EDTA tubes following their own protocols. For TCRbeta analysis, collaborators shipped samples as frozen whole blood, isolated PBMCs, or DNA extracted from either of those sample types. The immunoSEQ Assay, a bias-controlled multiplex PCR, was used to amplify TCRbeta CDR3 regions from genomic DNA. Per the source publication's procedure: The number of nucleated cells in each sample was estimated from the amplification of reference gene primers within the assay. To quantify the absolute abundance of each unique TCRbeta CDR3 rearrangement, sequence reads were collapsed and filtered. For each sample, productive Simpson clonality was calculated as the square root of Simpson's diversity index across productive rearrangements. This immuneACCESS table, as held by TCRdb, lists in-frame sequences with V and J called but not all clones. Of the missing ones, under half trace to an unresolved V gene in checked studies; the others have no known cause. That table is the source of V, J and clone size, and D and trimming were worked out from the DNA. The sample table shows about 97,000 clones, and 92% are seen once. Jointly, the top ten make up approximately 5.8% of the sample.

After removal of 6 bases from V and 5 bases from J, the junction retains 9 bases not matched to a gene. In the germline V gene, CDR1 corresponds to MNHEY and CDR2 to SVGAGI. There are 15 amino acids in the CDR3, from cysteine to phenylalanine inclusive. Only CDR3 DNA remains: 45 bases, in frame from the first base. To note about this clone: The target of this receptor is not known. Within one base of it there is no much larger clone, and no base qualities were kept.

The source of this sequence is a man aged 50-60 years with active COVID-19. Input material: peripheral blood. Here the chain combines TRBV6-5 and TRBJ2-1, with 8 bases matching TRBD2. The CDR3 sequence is CASSSRGSGNNEQFF. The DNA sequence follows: TGTGCCAGCAGCTCACGAGGTAGCGGGAACAATGAGCAGTTCTTC.